This T cell receptor (beta chain) was identified during a study of breast tumors, draining lymph nodes, adjacent tissues. Overall study results and limits: Data fit most tumor T cells coming from lymph node, expanding in tumor. Tumor repertoires ranked between lymph nodes and nontumor tissue in diversity, with V and J gene preferences. Compared with basal-like, luminal-like tumors shared significantly more repertoire with nontumor tissue.

From germline, CDR1 is SGHNT and CDR2 YYREEE (reference sequence). V lost 4 bases, J lost 5 bases, and 7 bases stayed unmatched. This CDR3 is built from 14 residues. MiXCR, applied by TCRdb to the multiplex PCR reads, yields one record per CDR3 protein. Of 120,000 or so distinct CDR3 sequences listed, about 20% are singletons. This clonotype has at least ten counts. Its target is not known. The lymph nodes were axillary draining lymph nodes from breast cancer patients. This sequence joins TRBV5-4 and TRBJ2-7; 9 nucleotides align to TRBD1. This receptor was identified in a female donor with breast cancer. Some clones in this sample may be carry-over from other donors' samples. The sequencing input was axillary lymph node tissue. CDR3 protein: CASSGGQGFDEQYF. As DNA, the CDR3 is TGTGCCAGCAGCGGGGGACAGGGTTTCGACGAGCAGTACTTC.